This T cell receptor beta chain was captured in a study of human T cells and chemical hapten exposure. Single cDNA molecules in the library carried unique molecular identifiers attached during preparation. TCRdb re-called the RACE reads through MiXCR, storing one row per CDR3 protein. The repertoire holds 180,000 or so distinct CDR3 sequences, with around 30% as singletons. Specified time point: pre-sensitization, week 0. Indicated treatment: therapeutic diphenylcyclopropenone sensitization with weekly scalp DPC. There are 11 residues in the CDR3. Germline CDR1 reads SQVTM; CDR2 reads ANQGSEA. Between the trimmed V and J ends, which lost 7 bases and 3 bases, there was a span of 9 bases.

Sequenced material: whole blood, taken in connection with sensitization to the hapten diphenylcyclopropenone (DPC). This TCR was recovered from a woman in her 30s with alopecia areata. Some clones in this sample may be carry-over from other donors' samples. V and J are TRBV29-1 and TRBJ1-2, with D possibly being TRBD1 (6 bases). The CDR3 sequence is CSAAGDYGYTF. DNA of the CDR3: TGCAGCGCAGCAGGGGACTATGGCTACACCTTC.